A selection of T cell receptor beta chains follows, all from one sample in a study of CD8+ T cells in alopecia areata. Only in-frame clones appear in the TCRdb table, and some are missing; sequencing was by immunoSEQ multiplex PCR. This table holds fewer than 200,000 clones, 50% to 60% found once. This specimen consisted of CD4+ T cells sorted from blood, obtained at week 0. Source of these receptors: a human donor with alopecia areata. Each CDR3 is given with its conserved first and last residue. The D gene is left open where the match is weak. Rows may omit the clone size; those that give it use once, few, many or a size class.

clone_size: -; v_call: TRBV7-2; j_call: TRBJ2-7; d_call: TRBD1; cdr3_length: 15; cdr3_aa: CASSSPGTGRNEQYF; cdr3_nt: TGTGCCAGCAGCTCTCCCGGGACAGGGCGGAACGAGCAGTACTTC
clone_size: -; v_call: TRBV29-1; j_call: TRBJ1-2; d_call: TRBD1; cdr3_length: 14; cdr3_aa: CSVEGTEINYGYTF; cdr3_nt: TGCAGCGTTGAGGGGACAGAAATAAATTATGGCTACACCTTC
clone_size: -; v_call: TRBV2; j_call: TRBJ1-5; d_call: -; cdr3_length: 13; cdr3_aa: CASRPRVAQPQHF; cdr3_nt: TGTGCCAGCAGGCCCAGGGTCGCCCAGCCCCAGCATTTT
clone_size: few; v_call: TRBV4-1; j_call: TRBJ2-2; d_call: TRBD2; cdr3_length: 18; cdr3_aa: CASSLQGGGGASTGELFF; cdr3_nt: TGCGCCAGCAGCCTCCAGGGCGGCGGGGGGGCCAGCACCGGGGAGCTGTTTTTT
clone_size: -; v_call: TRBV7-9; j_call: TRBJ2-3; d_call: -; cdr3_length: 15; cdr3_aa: CASSPGRSGGDTQYF; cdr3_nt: TGTGCCAGCAGCCCAGGACGGTCAGGAGGAGATACGCAGTATTTT
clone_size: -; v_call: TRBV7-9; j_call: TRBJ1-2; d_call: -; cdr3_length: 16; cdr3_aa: CAIITWGIRGNYGYTF; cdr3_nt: TGTGCCATCATCACTTGGGGCATCAGGGGAAACTATGGCTACACCTTC
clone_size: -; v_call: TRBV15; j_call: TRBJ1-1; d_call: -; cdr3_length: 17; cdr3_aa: CATSSVGLGRVNTEAFF; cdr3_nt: TGTGCCACCAGCAGCGTGGGACTCGGACGAGTGAACACTGAAGCTTTCTTT
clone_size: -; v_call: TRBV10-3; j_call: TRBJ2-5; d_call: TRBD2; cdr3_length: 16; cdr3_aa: CAISDQRGGGQETQYF; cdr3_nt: TGTGCCATCAGTGACCAGCGGGGGGGCGGACAAGAGACCCAGTACTTC
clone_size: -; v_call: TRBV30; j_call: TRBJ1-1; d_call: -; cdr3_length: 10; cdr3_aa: CAWGGTEAFF; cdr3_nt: TGTGCCTGGGGTGGGACTGAAGCTTTCTTT
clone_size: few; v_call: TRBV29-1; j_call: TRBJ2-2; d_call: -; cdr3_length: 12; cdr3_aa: CSVRTEPGELFF; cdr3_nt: TGCAGCGTGCGGACGGAACCCGGGGAGCTGTTTTTT
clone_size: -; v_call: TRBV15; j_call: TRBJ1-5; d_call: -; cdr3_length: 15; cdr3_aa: CATSRGGGIGQPQHF; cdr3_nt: TGTGCCACCAGCAGAGGAGGGGGAATAGGTCAGCCCCAGCATTTT
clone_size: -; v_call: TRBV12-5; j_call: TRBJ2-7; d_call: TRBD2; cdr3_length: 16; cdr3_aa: CASGWIAGANSYEQYF; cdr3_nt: TGTGCTAGTGGTTGGATAGCGGGGGCGAACTCCTACGAGCAGTACTTC
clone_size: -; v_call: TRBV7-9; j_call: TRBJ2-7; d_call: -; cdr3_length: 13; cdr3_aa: CASSLEGLLEQYF; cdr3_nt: TGTGCCAGCAGCTTAGAAGGTCTCCTGGAGCAGTACTTC
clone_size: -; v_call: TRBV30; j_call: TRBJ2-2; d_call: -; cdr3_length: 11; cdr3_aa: CAWNRPGELFF; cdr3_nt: TGTGCCTGGAATCGTCCCGGGGAGCTGTTTTTT
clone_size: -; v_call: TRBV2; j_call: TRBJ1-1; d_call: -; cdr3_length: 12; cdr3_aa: CASRQENTEAFF; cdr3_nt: TGTGCCAGCAGACAGGAGAACACTGAAGCTTTCTTT
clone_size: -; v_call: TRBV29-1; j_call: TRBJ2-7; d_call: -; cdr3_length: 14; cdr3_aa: CSVGKVGSVGEQHF; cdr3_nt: TGCAGCGTTGGGAAGGTGGGCAGCGTTGGGGAGCAGCACTTC
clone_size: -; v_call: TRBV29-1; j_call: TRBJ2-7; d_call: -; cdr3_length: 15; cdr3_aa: CSVEDLGGQSYEQYF; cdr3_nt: TGCAGCGTTGAAGATCTGGGGGGGCAGTCCTACGAGCAGTACTTC
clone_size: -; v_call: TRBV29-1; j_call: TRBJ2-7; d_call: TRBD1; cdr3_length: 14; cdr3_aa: CSVTDRGPTYEQYF; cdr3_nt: TGCAGCGTCACAGACAGGGGGCCTACCTACGAGCAGTACTTC
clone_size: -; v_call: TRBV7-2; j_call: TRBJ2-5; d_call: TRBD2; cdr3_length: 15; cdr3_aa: CASSMGLVRLETQYF; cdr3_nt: TGTGCCAGCAGCATGGGACTAGTTCGACTAGAGACCCAGTACTTC
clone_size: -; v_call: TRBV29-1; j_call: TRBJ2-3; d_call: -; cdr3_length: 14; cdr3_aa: CSAHPRTHTDTQYF; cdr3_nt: TGCAGCGCTCATCCCCGGACCCACACAGATACGCAGTATTTT
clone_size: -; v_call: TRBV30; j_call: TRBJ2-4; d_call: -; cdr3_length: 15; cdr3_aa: CAWSEEQIAKNIQYF; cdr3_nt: TGTGCCTGGAGTGAGGAACAGATAGCCAAAAACATTCAGTACTTC
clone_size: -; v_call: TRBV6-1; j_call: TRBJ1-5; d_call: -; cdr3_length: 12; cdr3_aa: CASSERLQPQHF; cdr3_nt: TGTGCCAGCAGTGAACGCCTCCAGCCCCAGCATTTT